The 11 T cell receptor beta chains below come from one sample, sequenced in a study of shared clonotypes between healthy human individuals. TCRdb keeps only in-frame clones here, not all; method: immunoSEQ multiplex PCR. The sample contains some 2.1 million clones, 85% to 95% of which appear only once. The sample consisted of naive CD4+ T cells sorted from blood. Regarding subset: CD45RA+ positively selected. These receptors all come from a man younger than 35 in good health.

The CDR3 coding sequence is TGTGCCATCAGTGAGCCCATAGGCAGGGGACTAGATACGCAGTATTTT. It specifies CAISEPIGRGLDTQYF. The chain uses TRBV10-3 and TRBJ2-3; either TRBD1 or TRBD2 may fit D (6 bases each). V shed 2 bases and J shed 5 bases, with 17 bases lying between them. CDR3 size: 16 residues. Germline V gives CDR1 ENHRY, CDR2 SYGVKD.

The rearrangement joins TRBV2 to TRBJ2-3; D ambiguous. Trimming left V 7 bases short and J 1 base short, with 9 bases between. CDR3 length: 13 residues. CDR1 SNHLY and CDR2 FYNNEI come from the germline V gene. This CDR3 is CASTLYGTDTQYF. CDR3 coding DNA: TGTGCCAGCACCCTCTACGGCACAGATACGCAGTATTTT.

The chain couples TRBV6-1 to TRBJ2-7; TRBD2 matches 12 bases. V was clipped by 9 bases and J by 6 bases; unmatched bases: 6. This CDR3 has 13 amino acids. Per germline, CDR1 MNHNS and CDR2 SASEGT. The CDR3 DNA sequence: TGTGCCAGTCGACTAGCGGGAGCTAGCGAGCAGTACTTC. This gives the protein CASRLAGASEQYF.

The rearrangement uses TRBV10-1 and TRBJ2-3; D is uncertain. V shed 4 bases and J shed 4 bases, with 6 bases lying between them. This CDR3 is 12 amino acids long. Germline CDR1 and CDR2: WNHNN and SYGVQD (reference sequence). The DNA of the CDR3 is TGCGCCAGCAGTGGGGTCCCAGATACGCAGTATTTT. It translates to CASSGVPDTQYF.

The CDR3, as DNA: TGTGCCAGCAGTTCGTTGGGGGGATCCTACGAGCAGTACTTC. Its translation is CASSSLGGSYEQYF. This rearrangement joins TRBV6-1 to TRBJ2-7; TRBD2 is a possible D gene (6 bases). The germline gives CDR1 MNHNS, CDR2 SASEGT. This CDR3 region has 14 residues. The V gene lost 5 bases and the J gene lost 1 base, with 12 bases spanning the gap.

About this clone itself: The same CDR3 also results from other DNA sequences found in this sample. The chain employs TRBV7-2 and TRBJ1-5, with TRBD1 identical over 7 bases. This CDR3 has 15 amino acids. Trimming cost V 0 bases and J 1 base; bases outside gene matches: 0. Germline V gene sequence: CDR1 SGHTA, CDR2 FQGNSA. This CDR3 is CASSLAGQSNQPQHF. The CDR3 DNA sequence: TGTGCCAGCAGCTTAGCGGGACAGAGCAATCAGCCCCAGCATTTT.

The rearrangement joins TRBV10-3 to TRBJ2-7, with 9 bases fitting TRBD1. CDR3 length: 15 amino acids. The ends lost 3 bases at V and 0 bases at J; junction bases unmatched: 3. Germline V CDR1 and CDR2: ENHRY, SYGVKD. CDR3 nucleotides: TGTGCCATCAGTGATCTGGGACAGGGCTCCTACGAGCAGTACTTC. Translating gives CAISDLGQGSYEQYF.

The V and J genes are TRBV6-5 and TRBJ1-6, with 7 bases fitting TRBD1. Germline lookup yields CDR1 MNHEY and CDR2 SVGAGI. With V trimmed by 0 bases and J by 7 bases, 3 bases remained unmatched. This CDR3 region has 15 residues. The CDR3 loop reads CASSYSQQGNSPLHF. DNA of the CDR3: TGTGCCAGCAGTTACTCGCAACAGGGGAATTCACCCCTCCACTTT.

The gene calls are TRBV19 and TRBJ2-1, with 7 bases matching TRBD2. The germline gives CDR1 LNHDA, CDR2 SQIVND (reference sequence). The CDR3 length is 13 residues. Germline trimming cut 10 bases from V and 3 bases from J; bases unmatched to any gene: 6. In DNA form, the CDR3 reads TGTGCCACCAAAGGGGACTACTACAATGAGCAGTTCTTC. Translated, it gives CATKGDYYNEQFF.

In nucleotides, the CDR3 is TGTGCCAGCAGTTTTGGTGGAGGTGGAAACACCATATATTTT. As protein: CASSFGGGGNTIYF. The chain couples TRBV28 to TRBJ1-3; D is unresolved. The germline V and J ends were trimmed by 3 bases and 3 bases, with 9 bases remaining between them. The length of the CDR3 is 14 residues. Germline CDR1 MDHEN, CDR2 SYDVKM. Filled out from reference TRBV28 and TRBJ1-3, the complete variable domain reads DVKVTQSSRYLVKRTGEKVFLECVQDMDHENMFWYRQDPGLGLRLIYFSYDVKMKEKGDIPEGYSVSREKKERFSLILESASTNQTSMYLCASSFGGGGNTIYFGEGSWLTVV.

CDR3 region: CASRSEDRGPAGELFF. In nucleotides, the CDR3 is TGTGCCAGCAGATCCGAAGACAGGGGACCCGCCGGGGAGCTGTTTTTT. This rearrangement joins TRBV6-6 to TRBJ2-2; TRBD1 agrees at 8 bases. Per the germline V gene, CDR1 is MNHNY and CDR2 is SVGAGI (reference sequence). This CDR3 has 16 residues. V lost 6 bases to trimming and J lost 6 bases; unmatched junction nucleotides: 12.